This record concerns one T cell receptor (beta chain) sequence. The record originates from a study of blood T cell repertoires in COVID-19. In the original analysis: From reference gene primer amplification, estimates of nucleated cell counts were derived. The table came from immunoSEQ multiplex PCR; TCRdb's copy has only in-frame clones and leaves some out. The DNA was the basis for D and trimming; V, J and clone size are from that table. In the table there are 60,000 to 65,000 clones, less than 90% of which are singletons. The specimen was peripheral blood. This receptor was obtained from a man aged 55 to 70 with COVID-19, enrolled during active disease.

CDR3: CATSDVSGTDNQPQHF. The CDR3 DNA sequence: TGTGCCACCAGTGATGTATCCGGGACAGATAATCAGCCCCAGCATTTT. The chain has TRBV24-1 and TRBJ1-5, with 7 bases fitting TRBD1. Germline V CDR1 and CDR2: KGHDR, SFDVKD. This CDR3 is built from 16 residues. V shed 3 bases, J shed 4 bases, and the junction held 8 bases outside the gene matches.